The T cell receptor beta chain described here comes from a study of cytomegalovirus exposure and HLA in healthy donors. Donors in the study were healthy people who gave bone marrow. The V gene's germline CDR1 is SGDLS and CDR2 YYNGEE. The CDR3 has 14 residues. Deletions cut 4 bases from V and 8 bases from J, with 18 bases between. Concerning this clone: Antigen unknown.

The primer mix had 60 Vbeta and 13 Jbeta primers. Some clones are missing from TCRdb's copy, which holds only in-frame ones; the method was immunoSEQ multiplex PCR. The sample carries roughly 130,000 clones, 66% recorded once. Study outcomes and limitations: Donors were assumed by presence/absence analyses to have roughly uniform sequencing depth. The study reported that TCR beta sequences accurately predicted HLA-A and HLA-B alleles in most subjects. Overall, about 160 TCR beta chains were annotated as cytomegalovirus-associated.

Sequences were obtained from PBMCs. The chain combines TRBV9 with TRBJ1-1; D unclear. This TCR derives from a man in his late teens or twenties in good health and CMV-seronegative. In DNA form, the CDR3 reads TGTGCCAGCAGCACGGGGAAGACCCACCTGGAAGCTTTCTTT. Translated, it gives CASSTGKTHLEAFF.